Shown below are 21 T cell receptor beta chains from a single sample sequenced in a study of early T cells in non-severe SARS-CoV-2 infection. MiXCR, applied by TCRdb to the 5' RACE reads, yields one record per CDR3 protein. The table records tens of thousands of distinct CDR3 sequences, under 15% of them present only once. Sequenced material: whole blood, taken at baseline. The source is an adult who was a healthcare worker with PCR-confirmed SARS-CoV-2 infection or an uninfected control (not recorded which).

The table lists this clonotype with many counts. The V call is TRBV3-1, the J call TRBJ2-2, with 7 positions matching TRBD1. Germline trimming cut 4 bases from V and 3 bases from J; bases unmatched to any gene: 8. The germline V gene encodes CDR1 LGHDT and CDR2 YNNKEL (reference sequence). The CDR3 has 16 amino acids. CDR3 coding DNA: TGTGCCAGCAGCCTCACCACACAGGGGCACACCGGGGAGCTGTTTTTT. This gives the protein CASSLTTQGHTGELFF.

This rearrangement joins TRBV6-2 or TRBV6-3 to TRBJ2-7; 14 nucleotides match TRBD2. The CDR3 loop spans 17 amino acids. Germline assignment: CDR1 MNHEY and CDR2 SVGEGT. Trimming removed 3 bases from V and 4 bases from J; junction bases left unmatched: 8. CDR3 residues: CASSYGTSGGTGYEQYF. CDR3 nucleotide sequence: TGTGCCAGCAGTTATGGGACTAGCGGGGGCACCGGGTACGAGCAGTACTTC.

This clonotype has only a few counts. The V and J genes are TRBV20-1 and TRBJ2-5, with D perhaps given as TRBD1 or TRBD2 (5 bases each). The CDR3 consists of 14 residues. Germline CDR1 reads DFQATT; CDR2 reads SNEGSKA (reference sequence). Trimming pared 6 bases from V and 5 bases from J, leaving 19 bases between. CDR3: CSARRGDLVETQYF. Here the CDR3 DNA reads TGCAGTGCAAGAAGAGGGGATTTAGTGGAGACCCAGTACTTC.

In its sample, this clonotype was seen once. The CDR3 loop is CASSLEAGMISPLHF. The DNA of the CDR3 is TGCGCCAGCAGCTTGGAGGCAGGGATGATTTCACCCCTCCACTTT. The chain joins TRBV5-1 to TRBJ1-6, with TRBD1 as a possible D gene (5 bases). V lost 0 bases and J 9 bases, leaving 13 bases between the germline ends. This CDR3 has 15 amino acids. Germline CDR1 reads SGHRS; CDR2 reads YFSETQ.

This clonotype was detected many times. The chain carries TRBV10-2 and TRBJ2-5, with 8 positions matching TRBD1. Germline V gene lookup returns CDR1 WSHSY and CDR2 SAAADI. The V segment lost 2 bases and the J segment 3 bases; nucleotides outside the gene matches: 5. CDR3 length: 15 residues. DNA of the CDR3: TGCGCCAGCAGTGAGAACAGGGGGAGGAAAGAGACCCAGTACTTC. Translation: CASSENRGRKETQYF.

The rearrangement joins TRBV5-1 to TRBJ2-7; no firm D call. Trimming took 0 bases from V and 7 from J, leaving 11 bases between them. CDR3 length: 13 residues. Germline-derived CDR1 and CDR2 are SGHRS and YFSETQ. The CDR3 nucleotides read TGCGCCAGCAGCTTGGCACCCCTTGGGGAGCAGTACTTC. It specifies CASSLAPLGEQYF.

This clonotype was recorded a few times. The CDR3 is CASSLILAGYNEQFF. The CDR3 bases are TGTGCCAGCAGCTTAATACTAGCGGGATACAATGAGCAGTTCTTC. The chain employs TRBV7-9 and TRBJ2-1; 10 bases are a match to TRBD2. J gave up 4 bases and V 2 bases, and 2 bases lay outside the gene matches. The CDR3 length is 15 residues. CDR1 SEHNR and CDR2 FQNEAQ come from the germline V gene (reference sequence).

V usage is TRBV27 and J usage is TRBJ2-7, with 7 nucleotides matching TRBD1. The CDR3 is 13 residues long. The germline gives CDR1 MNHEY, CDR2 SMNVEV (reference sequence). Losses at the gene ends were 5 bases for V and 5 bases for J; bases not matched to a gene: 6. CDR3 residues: CASSHDREHEQYF. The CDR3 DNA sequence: TGTGCCAGCAGTCATGACAGGGAACACGAGCAGTACTTC.

The CDR3 loop is CASSPRQAQGPTEAFF. The CDR3 DNA reads TGTGCCAGCAGCCCTCGACAGGCTCAAGGGCCCACTGAAGCTTTCTTT. The chain links TRBV9 to TRBJ1-1, with a possible D match to TRBD1 (6 bases). Germline-derived CDR1 and CDR2 are SGDLS and YYNGEE. The CDR3 extends over 16 amino acids. The ends were cut back, 4 bases at V and 4 bases at J, with 20 bases in the middle.

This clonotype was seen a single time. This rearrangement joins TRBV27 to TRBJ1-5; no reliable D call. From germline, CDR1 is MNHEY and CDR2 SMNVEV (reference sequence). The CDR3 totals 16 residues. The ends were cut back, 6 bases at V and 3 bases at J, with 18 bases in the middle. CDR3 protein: CASSSLGHGVNQPQHF. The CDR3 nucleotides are TGTGCCAGCAGCTCCCTCGGCCATGGAGTCAATCAGCCCCAGCATTTT.

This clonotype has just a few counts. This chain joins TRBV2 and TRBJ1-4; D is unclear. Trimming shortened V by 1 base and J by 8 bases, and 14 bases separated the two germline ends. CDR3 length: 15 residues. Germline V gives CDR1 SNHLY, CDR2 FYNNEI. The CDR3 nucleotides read TGTGCCAGCAGTGAAGAGAGGGTTCGCGGCGAAAAACTGTTTTTT. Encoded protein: CASSEERVRGEKLFF.

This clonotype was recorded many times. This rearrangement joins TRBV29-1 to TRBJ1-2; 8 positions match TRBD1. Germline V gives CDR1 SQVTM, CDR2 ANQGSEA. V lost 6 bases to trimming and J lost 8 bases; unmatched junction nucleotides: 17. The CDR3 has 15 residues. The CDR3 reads CSVAVRDRTSNGYTF. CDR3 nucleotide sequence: TGCAGCGTCGCGGTCCGGGACAGGACCTCTAACGGCTACACCTTC.

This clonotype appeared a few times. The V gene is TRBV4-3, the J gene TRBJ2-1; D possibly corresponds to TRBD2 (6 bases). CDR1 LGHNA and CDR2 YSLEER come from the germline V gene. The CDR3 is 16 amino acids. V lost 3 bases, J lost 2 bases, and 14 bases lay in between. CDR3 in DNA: TGCGCCAGCAGCCACTCCCTGGGCGGGACCTACAATGAGCAGTTCTTC. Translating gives CASSHSLGGTYNEQFF.

CDR3: CASSLGARDEQFF. For the CDR3, the DNA is TGTGCCAGCAGTTTAGGCGCTAGGGACGAGCAGTTCTTC. The chain uses TRBV12-3 or TRBV12-4 and TRBJ2-1; tentatively, D is TRBD1 or TRBD2 (5 bases each). V was trimmed by 1 base and J by 10 bases, leaving 11 bases between them. The CDR3 spans 13 residues.

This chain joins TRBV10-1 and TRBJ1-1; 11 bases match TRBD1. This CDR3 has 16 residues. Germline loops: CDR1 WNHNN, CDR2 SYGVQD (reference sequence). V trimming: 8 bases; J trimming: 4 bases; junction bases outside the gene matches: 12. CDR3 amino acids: CASPSPWGQGGTEAFF. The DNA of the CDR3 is TGCGCCAGCCCCAGTCCTTGGGGACAGGGGGGCACTGAAGCTTTCTTT.

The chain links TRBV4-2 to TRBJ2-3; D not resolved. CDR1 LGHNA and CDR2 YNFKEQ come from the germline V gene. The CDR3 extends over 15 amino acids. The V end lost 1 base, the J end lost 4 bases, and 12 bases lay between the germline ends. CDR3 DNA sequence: TGTGCCAGCAGCCAAGTTTCTTTAGCCGCAGATACGCAGTATTTT. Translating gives CASSQVSLAADTQYF.

The CDR3 is CASSERGNTEAFF. CDR3 sequence (DNA): TGTGCCAGCAGTGAACGGGGGAACACTGAAGCTTTCTTT. V is TRBV2 and J is TRBJ1-1; D remains unclear. The CDR3 totals 13 residues. The germline V gene encodes CDR1 SNHLY and CDR2 FYNNEI. V shed 2 bases and J shed 1 base, with 5 bases lying between them.

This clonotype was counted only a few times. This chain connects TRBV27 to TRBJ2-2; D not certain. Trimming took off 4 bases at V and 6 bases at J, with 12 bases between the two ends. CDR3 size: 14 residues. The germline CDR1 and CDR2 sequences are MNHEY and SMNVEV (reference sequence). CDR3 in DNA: TGTGCCAGCAGTTCGACTGAGGTCGCCGGGGAGCTGTTTTTT. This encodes CASSSTEVAGELFF.

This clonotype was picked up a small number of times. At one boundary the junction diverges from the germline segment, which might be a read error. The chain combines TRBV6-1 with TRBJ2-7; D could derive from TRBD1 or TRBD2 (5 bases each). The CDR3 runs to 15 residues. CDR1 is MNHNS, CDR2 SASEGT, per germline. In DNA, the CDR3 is TGTGCCAGCAGCGAAGGGACCGACTTCTCCTACGAGCAGTACTTC. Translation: CASSEGTDFSYEQYF.

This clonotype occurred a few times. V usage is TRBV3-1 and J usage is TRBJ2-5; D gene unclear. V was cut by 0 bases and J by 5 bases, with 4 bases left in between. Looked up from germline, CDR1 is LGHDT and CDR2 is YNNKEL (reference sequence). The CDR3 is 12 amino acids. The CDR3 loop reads CASSQDRETQYF. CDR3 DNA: TGTGCCAGCAGCCAAGACCGCGAGACCCAGTACTTC.

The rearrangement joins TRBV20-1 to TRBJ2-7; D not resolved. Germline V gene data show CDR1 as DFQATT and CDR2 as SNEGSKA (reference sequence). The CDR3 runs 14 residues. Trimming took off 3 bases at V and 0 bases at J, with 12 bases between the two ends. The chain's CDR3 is CSASLGRSSYEQYF. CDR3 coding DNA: TGCAGTGCTAGTCTAGGACGGAGCTCCTACGAGCAGTACTTC.